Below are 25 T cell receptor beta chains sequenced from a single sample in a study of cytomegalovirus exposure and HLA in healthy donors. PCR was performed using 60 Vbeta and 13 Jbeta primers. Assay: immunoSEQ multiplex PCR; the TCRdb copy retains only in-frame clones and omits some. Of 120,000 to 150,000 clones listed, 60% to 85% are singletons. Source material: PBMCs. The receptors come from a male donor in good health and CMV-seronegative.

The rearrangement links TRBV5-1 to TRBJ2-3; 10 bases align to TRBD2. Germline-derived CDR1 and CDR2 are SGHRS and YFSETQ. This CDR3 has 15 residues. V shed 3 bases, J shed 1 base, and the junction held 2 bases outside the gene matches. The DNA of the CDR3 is TGCGCCAGCAGCTCCGGGACTAGCGGCACAGATACGCAGTATTTT. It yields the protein CASSSGTSGTDTQYF. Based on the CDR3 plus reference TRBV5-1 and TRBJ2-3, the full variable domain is KAGVTQTPRYLIKTRGQQVTLSCSPISGHRSVSWYQQTPGQGLQFLFEYFSETQRNKGNFPGRFSGRQFSNSRSEMNVSTLELGDSALYLCASSSGTSGTDTQYFGPGTRLTVL.

CDR3 region: CASSETSGGSYEQYF. CDR3 nucleotides: TGTGCCAGCAGCGAGACTAGCGGGGGCTCCTACGAGCAGTACTTC. The chain uses TRBV9 and TRBJ2-7; the match to TRBD2 covers 12 bases. The length of the CDR3 is 15 residues. Per the germline V gene, CDR1 is SGDLS and CDR2 is YYNGEE. The trim removed 3 bases at V and 0 bases at J, leaving 1 base unmatched.

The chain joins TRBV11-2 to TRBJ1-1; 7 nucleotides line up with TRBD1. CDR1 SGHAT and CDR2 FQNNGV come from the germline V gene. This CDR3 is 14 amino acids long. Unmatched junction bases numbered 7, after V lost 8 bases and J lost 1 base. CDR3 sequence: CASSLTGWNTEAFF. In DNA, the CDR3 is TGTGCCAGCTCCCTGACAGGGTGGAACACTGAAGCTTTCTTT.

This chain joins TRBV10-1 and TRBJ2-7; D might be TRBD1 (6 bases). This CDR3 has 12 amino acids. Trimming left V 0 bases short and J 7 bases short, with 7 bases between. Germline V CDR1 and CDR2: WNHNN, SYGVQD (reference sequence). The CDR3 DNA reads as TGCGCCAGCAGTGAGTCAGGACAGGAGCAGTACTTC. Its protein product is CASSESGQEQYF.

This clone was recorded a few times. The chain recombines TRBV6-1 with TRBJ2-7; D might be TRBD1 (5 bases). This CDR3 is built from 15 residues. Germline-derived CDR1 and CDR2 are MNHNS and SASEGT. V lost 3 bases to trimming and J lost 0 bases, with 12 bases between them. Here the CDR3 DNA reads TGTGCCAGCAGTGAGGACCCGACAGTCTCCTACGAGCAGTACTTC. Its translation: CASSEDPTVSYEQYF.

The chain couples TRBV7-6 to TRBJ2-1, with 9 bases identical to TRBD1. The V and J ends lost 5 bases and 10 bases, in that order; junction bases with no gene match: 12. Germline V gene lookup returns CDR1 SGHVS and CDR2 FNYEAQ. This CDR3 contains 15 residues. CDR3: CASSKWTGVGVEQFF. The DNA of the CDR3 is TGTGCCAGCAGCAAATGGACAGGGGTCGGAGTAGAGCAGTTCTTC.

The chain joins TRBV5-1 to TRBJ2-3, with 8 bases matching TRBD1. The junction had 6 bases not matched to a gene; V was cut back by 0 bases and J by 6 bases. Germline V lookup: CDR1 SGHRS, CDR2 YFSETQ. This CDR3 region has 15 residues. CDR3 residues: CASSLGVQGADTQYF. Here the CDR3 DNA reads TGCGCCAGCAGCTTGGGGGTGCAGGGGGCGGATACGCAGTATTTT.

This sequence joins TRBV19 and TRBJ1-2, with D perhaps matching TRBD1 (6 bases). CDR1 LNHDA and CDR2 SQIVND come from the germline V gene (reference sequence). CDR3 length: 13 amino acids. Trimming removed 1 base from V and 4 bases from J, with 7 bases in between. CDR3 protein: CASSIGQVYGYTF. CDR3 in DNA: TGTGCCAGTAGTATAGGACAGGTCTATGGCTACACCTTC.

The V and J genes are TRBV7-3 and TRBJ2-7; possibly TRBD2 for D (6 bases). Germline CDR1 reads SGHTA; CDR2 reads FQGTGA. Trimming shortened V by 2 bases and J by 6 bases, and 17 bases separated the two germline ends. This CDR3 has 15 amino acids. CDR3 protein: CASSLSTGVVAEQYF. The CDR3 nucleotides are TGTGCCAGCAGCTTATCAACGGGAGTCGTTGCCGAGCAGTACTTC. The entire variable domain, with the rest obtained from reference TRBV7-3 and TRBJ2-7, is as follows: GAGVSQTPSNKVTEKGKYVELRCDPISGHTALYWYRQSLGQGPEFLIYFQGTGAADDSGLPNDRFFAVRPEGSVSTLKIQRTERGDSAVYLCASSLSTGVVAEQYFGPGTRLTVT.

The CDR3 coding sequence is TGTGCCAGTAGTCTCGGGACTAGCGGATACAATGAGCAGTTCTTC. Protein product: CASSLGTSGYNEQFF. The chain couples TRBV19 to TRBJ2-1, with 11 bases fitting TRBD2. The CDR3 spans 15 residues. Germline values: CDR1 LNHDA, CDR2 SQIVND (reference sequence). Trimming cost V 5 bases and J 4 bases; bases outside gene matches: 4.

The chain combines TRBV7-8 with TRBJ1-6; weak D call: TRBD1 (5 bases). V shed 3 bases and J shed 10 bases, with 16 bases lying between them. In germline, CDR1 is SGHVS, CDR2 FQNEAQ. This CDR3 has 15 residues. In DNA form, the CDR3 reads TGTGCCAGCAGCTTGACCCGCAGGCAGGGATCACCCCTCCACTTT. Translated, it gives CASSLTRRQGSPLHF.

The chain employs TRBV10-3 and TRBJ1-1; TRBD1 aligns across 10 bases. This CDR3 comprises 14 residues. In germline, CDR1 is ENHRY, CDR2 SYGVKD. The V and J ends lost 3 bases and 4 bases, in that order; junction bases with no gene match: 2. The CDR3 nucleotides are TGTGCCATCAGTGACGGGACAGGGGTCACTGAAGCTTTCTTT. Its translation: CAISDGTGVTEAFF.

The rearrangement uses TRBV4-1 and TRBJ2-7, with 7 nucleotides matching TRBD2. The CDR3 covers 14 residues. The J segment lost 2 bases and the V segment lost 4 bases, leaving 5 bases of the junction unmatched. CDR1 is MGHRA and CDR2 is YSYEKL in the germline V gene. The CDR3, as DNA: TGCGCCAGCAGCCCCCTACTAGCGCCCTACGAGCAGTACTTC. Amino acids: CASSPLLAPYEQYF.

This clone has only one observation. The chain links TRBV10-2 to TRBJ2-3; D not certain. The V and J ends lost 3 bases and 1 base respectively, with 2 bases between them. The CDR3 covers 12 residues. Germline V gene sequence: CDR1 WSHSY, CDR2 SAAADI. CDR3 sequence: CASSDGTDTQYF. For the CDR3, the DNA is TGCGCCAGCAGTGACGGCACAGATACGCAGTATTTT.

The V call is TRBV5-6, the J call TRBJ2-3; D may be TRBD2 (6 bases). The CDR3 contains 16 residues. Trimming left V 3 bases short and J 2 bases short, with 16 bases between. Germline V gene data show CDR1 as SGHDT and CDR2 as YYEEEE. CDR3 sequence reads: CASSWGVPETTDTQYF. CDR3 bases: TGTGCCAGCAGCTGGGGGGTCCCAGAGACCACAGATACGCAGTATTTT.

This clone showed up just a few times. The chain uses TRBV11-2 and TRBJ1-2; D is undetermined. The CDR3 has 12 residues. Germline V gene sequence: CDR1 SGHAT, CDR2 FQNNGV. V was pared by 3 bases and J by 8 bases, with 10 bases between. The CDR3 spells CASSFDGSGYTF. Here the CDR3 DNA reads TGTGCCAGCAGCTTTGATGGGAGCGGCTACACCTTC. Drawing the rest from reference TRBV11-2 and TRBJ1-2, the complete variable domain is EAGVAQSPRYKIIEKRQSVAFWCNPISGHATLYWYQQILGQGPKLLIQFQNNGVVDDSQLPKDRFSAERLKGVDSTLKIQPAKLEDSAVYLCASSFDGSGYTFGSGTRLTVV.

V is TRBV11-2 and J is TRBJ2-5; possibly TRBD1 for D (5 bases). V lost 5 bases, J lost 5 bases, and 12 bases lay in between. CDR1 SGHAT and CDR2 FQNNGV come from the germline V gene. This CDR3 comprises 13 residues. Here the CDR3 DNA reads TGTGCCAGCAGCCGCGGACACACGGAGACCCAGTACTTC. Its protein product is CASSRGHTETQYF.

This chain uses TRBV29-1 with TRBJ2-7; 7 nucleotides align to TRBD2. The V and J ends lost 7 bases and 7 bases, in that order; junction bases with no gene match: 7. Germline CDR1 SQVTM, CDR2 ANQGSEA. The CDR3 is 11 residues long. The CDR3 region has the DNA TGCAGCGGTGGGGGGGGAGGTGAGCAGTACTTC. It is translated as CSGGGGGEQYF.

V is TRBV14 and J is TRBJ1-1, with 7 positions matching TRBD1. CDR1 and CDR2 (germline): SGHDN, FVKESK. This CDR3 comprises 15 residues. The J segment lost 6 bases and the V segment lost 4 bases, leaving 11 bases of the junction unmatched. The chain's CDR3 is CASSRDRVPMAEAFF. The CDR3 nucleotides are TGTGCCAGCAGCCGAGACAGGGTTCCCATGGCTGAAGCTTTCTTT.

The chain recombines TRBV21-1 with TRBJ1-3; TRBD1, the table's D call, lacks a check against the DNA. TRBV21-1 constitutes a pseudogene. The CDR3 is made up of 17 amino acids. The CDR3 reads CASMYYRGYFSGNTIYF. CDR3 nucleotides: TGTGCCAGCATGTATTACAGGGGCTACTTCTCTGGAAACACCATATATTTT.

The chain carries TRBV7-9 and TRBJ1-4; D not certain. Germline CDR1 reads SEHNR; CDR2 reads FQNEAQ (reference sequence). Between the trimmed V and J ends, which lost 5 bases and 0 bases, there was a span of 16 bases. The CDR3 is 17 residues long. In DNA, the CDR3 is TGTGCCAGCAGCCCCCCTCTCGGGCGGGCAACTAATGAAAAACTGTTTTTT. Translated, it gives CASSPPLGRATNEKLFF.

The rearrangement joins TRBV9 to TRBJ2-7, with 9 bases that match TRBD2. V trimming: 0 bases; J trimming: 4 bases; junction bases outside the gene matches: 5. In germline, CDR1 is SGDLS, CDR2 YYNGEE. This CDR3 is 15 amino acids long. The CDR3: CASSVASGGIYEQYF. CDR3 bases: TGTGCCAGCAGCGTAGCCAGCGGGGGGATTTACGAGCAGTACTTC.

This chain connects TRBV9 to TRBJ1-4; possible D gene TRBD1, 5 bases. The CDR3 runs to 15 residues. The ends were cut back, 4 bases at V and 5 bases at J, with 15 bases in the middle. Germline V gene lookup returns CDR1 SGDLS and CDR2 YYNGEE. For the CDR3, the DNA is TGTGCCAGCAGCCAAACGGGGGGGAGAAATGAAAAACTGTTTTTT. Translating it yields CASSQTGGRNEKLFF.

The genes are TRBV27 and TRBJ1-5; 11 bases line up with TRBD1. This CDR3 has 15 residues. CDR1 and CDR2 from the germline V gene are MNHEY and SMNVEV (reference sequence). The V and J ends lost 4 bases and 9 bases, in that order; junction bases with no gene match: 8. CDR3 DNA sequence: TGTGCCAGCAGTTCTGGACAGGGGGCGAATTTGCCCCAGCATTTT. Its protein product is CASSSGQGANLPQHF.

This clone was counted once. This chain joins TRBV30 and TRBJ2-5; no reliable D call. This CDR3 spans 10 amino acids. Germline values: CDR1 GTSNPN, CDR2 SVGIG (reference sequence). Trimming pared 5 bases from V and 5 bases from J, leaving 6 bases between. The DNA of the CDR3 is TGTGCCTGGTCGCGGGAGACCCAGTACTTC. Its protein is CAWSRETQYF.